The T cell receptor (beta chain) under discussion was sequenced for a study of shared clonotypes between healthy human individuals. At the level of the study: A donor's plate count was three for CD4 naive and three for CD4 memory; CD8 naive had two and CD8 memory one.

V was clipped by 6 bases and J by 4 bases; unmatched bases: 9. The germline CDR1 and CDR2 sequences are SNHLY and FYNNEI. The CDR3 has 15 amino acids. Terminally differentiated effector memory CD45RA+ cells were excluded by CCR7 positive selection of CD45RO-negative cells. All donors qualified as healthy HIV-negative adults and had experienced no recent acute infections or vaccinations. Sorted-subset replicate PCR reactions contained roughly 200 ng DNA, corresponding to about 30,000 T cell genomes. Method: immunoSEQ multiplex PCR; TCRdb's copy keeps in-frame clones and lacks some. The table records roughly 2,000,000 clones, about 95% of them present only once. This clone was seen just once.

Sequencing was carried out using naive CD8+ T cells sorted from blood. The TCR was taken from a man younger than 35 in good health. The rearrangement links TRBV2 to TRBJ2-1; 7 positions match TRBD1. The CDR3 here is CASRPTGVEYNEQFF. DNA of the CDR3: TGTGCCAGCAGACCCACAGGGGTGGAATACAATGAGCAGTTCTTC.